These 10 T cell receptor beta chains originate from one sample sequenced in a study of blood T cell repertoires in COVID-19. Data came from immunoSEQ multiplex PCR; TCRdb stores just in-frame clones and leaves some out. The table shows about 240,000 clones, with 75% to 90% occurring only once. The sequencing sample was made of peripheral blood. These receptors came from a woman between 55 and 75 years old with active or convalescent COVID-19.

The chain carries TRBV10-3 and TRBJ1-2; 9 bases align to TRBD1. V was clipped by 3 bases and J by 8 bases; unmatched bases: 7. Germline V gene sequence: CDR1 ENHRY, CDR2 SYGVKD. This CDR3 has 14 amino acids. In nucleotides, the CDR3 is TGTGCCATCAGTGACGCACAGGGGGCACGGGGCTACACCTTC. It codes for CAISDAQGARGYTF.

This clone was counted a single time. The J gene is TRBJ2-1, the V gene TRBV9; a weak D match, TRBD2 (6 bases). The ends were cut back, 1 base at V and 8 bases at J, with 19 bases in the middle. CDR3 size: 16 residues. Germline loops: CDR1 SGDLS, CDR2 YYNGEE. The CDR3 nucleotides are TGTGCCAGCAGCGTACTTAGTGACTTCTGGGGGGATGAGCAGTTCTTC. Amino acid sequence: CASSVLSDFWGDEQFF.

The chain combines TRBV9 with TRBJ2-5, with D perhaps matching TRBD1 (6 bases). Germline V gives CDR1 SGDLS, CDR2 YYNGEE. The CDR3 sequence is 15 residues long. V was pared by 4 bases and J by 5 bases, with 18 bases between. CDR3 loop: CASSPTGTGWETQYF. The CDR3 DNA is TGTGCCAGCAGCCCCACCGGTACAGGGTGGGAGACCCAGTACTTC.

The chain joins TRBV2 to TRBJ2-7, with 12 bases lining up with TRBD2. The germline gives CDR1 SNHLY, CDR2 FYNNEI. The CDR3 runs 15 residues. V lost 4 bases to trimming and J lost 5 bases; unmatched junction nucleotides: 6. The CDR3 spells CASSGLAGEYDEQYF. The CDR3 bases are TGTGCCAGCAGTGGACTAGCGGGGGAGTACGACGAGCAGTACTTC.

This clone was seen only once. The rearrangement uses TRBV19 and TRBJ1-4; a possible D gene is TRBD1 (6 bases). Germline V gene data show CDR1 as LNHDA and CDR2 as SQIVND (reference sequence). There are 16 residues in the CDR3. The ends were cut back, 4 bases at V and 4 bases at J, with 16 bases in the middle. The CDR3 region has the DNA TGTGCCAGTAGTAAGGGGGTGGGGGTCGGTAATGAAAAACTGTTTTTT. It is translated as CASSKGVGVGNEKLFF. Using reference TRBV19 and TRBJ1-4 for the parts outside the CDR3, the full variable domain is DGGITQSPKYLFRKEGQNVTLSCEQNLNHDAMYWYRQDPGQGLRLIYYSQIVNDFQKGDIAEGYSVSREKKESFPLTVTSAQKNPTAFYLCASSKGVGVGNEKLFFGSGTQLSVL.

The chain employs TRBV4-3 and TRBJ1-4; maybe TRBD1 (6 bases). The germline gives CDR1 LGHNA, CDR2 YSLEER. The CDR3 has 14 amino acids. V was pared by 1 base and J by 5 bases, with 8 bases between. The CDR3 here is CASSQVDRNEKLFF. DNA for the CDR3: TGCGCCAGCAGCCAAGTCGACAGGAATGAAAAACTGTTTTTT.

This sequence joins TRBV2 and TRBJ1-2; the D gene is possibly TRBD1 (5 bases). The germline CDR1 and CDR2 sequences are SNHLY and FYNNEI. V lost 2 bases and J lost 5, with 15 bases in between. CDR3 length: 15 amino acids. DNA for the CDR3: TGTGCCAGCAGTGAACTCAGGGTCGTGGGATATGGCTACACCTTC. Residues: CASSELRVVGYGYTF.

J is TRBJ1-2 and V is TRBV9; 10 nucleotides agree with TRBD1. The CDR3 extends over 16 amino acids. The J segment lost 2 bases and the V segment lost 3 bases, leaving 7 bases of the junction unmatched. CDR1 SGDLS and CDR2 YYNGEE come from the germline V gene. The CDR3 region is CASSASRGQGNYGYTF. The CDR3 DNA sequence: TGTGCCAGCAGCGCAAGTAGGGGACAGGGGAACTATGGCTACACCTTC.

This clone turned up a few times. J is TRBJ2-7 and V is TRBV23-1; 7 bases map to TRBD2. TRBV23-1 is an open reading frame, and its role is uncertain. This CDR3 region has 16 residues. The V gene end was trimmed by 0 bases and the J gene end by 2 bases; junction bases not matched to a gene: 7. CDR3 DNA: TGCGCCAGCAGTCAATCTACCCTAGCGGCGGCCTACGAGCAGTACTTC. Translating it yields CASSQSTLAAAYEQYF.

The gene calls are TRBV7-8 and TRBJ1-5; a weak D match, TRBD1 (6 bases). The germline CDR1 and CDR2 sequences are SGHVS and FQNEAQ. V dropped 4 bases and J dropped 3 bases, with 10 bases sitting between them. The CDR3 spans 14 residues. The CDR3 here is CASSYRDNNQPQHF. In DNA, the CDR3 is TGTGCCAGCAGCTACCGGGACAACAATCAGCCCCAGCATTTT.